The rows below give T cell receptor beta chains drawn from one sample of a study of blood T cells in healthy people across ages. One entry per CDR3 protein, called by TCRdb with MiXCR from the 5' RACE reads. The sample holds 800,000 to 950,000 distinct CDR3 sequences, under 40% seen once. Material for sequencing was blood. All receptors come from a man aged 18 to 30 in good health. The CDR3 runs from the conserved cysteine through the conserved F or W. Fields, in order: clone size, J gene, V gene, D gene, CDR3 DNA, CDR3 protein. D genes are given only for firm matches. Clone size, where shown, is once, few, many, or a class for clones that have expanded.

size: many; J: TRBJ2-7; V: TRBV7-2; D: .; DNA: TGTGCCAGCAGCTTTTTCAGACATTACGAGCAGTACTTC; CDR3: CASSFFRHYEQYF
size: few; J: TRBJ1-1; V: TRBV9; D: .; DNA: TGTGCCAGCAGTGCGACGAGCGTGAACACTGAAGCTTTCTTT; CDR3: CASSATSVNTEAFF
size: .; J: TRBJ1-1; V: TRBV29-1; D: .; DNA: TGCAGCGTTGAAGGGGGGCTGAACACTGAAGCTTTCTTT; CDR3: CSVEGGLNTEAFF
size: few; J: TRBJ2-1; V: TRBV28; D: TRBD1; DNA: TGTGCCAGCATTTTAGGGACAGGTGCCTACAATGAGCAGTTCTTC; CDR3: CASILGTGAYNEQFF
size: few; J: TRBJ2-3; V: TRBV7-2; D: .; DNA: TGTGCCAGCAGCTTAGGGGCTGGCAGGAGCACAGATACGCAGTATTTT; CDR3: CASSLGAGRSTDTQYF
size: .; J: TRBJ2-1; V: TRBV7-3; D: TRBD2; DNA: TGTGCCAGCAGCCCCGGGACTAGCGGGTCCGTGGCTTCCTACAATGAGCAGTTCTTC; CDR3: CASSPGTSGSVASYNEQFF
size: many; J: TRBJ1-2; V: TRBV20-1; D: .; DNA: TGCAGTGCTAGAGATCAGGGGAGGGTCGGCACCTTC; CDR3: CSARDQGRVGTF
size: .; J: TRBJ2-1; V: TRBV20-1; D: TRBD2; DNA: TGCAGTGGGGAACGGGGGGGCGTAACCTACAATGGGCAGTTCTTC; CDR3: CSGERGGVTYNGQFF
size: .; J: TRBJ2-1; V: TRBV10-3; D: .; DNA: TGTGCCACCAAGACAGGTCACAATGAGCAGTCCTTC; CDR3: CATKTGHNEQSF
size: few; J: TRBJ2-7; V: TRBV9; D: .; DNA: TGTGCCAGCAGCGTTGAGGATAGCTCCTACAATGAGCAGTACTTC; CDR3: CASSVEDSSYNEQYF
size: few; J: TRBJ2-1; V: TRBV27; D: .; DNA: TGTGCCAGCAGTATGGGGGCCGACCACAATGAGCAGTTCTTC; CDR3: CASSMGADHNEQFF
size: .; J: TRBJ1-1; V: TRBV6-2/TRBV6-3; D: .; DNA: TGTGCCAGCAGTTCCCCCCAGTACACTGAAGCTTTCTTT; CDR3: CASSSPQYTEAFF
size: .; J: TRBJ2-2; V: TRBV6-2/TRBV6-3; D: .; DNA: TGTGCCAGCTGTTACTCGAGGGCCGGGGAGCTGTTTTTT; CDR3: CASCYSRAGELFF
size: .; J: TRBJ1-5; V: TRBV12-3/TRBV12-4; D: .; DNA: TGTGCCAGCACCCTTGGACCGATCAATCAGCCCCAGCATTTT; CDR3: CASTLGPINQPQHF
size: many; J: TRBJ2-1; V: TRBV29-1; D: TRBD1; DNA: TGCAGCGTTCTGGGACAGGGATACAATGAGCAGTTCTTC; CDR3: CSVLGQGYNEQFF
size: .; J: TRBJ1-4; V: TRBV20-1; D: .; DNA: TGCAGTGCTAGAGGGACAACCGATAATGAAAAACTGTTTTTT; CDR3: CSARGTTDNEKLFF
size: .; J: TRBJ2-2; V: TRBV12-3/TRBV12-4; D: TRBD1; DNA: TGTGCCAGCAGTCACGACAGGGGGGGGACCGGGGAGCTGTTTTTT; CDR3: CASSHDRGGTGELFF
size: .; J: TRBJ2-1; V: TRBV5-1; D: TRBD2; DNA: TGCGCCAGCAGATTGGGGGGGGAATGGTGGAATGAGCAGTTCTTC; CDR3: CASRLGGEWWNEQFF
size: few; J: TRBJ1-1; V: TRBV7-2; D: .; DNA: TGTGCCAGCAGCTCGAACAGGGTGAGCACTGAAGCTTTCTTT; CDR3: CASSSNRVSTEAFF
size: .; J: TRBJ2-1; V: TRBV5-1; D: .; DNA: TGCGCCAGCAGCTTGGAGGACTTCAATGAGCAGTTCTTC; CDR3: CASSLEDFNEQFF
size: many; J: TRBJ1-2; V: TRBV7-2; D: .; DNA: TGTGCCAGCAGCTTAGGAGGCGTCTATGGCTACACCTTC; CDR3: CASSLGGVYGYTF
size: few; J: TRBJ1-1; V: TRBV7-9; D: .; DNA: TGTGCCAGCACCCTTAAGGGGGTAAACACTGAAGCTTTCTTT; CDR3: CASTLKGVNTEAFF
size: few; J: TRBJ1-6; V: TRBV7-9; D: TRBD1; DNA: TGTGCCAGCAGCTTAGTCGGGACAGTGGATTCACCCCTCCACTTT; CDR3: CASSLVGTVDSPLHF
size: .; J: TRBJ2-4; V: TRBV30; D: .; DNA: TGTGCCTGGAGTACGGGGACGGGGCAGTACTTC; CDR3: CAWSTGTGQYF
size: few; J: TRBJ1-1; V: TRBV5-1; D: .; DNA: TGCGCCAGCAGCTTGGTAACACCTAACACTGAAGCTTTCTTT; CDR3: CASSLVTPNTEAFF
size: .; J: TRBJ2-1; V: TRBV5-1; D: TRBD2; DNA: TGCGCCAGCAGCTTAGCGGGGGCCCGATACAATGAGCAGTTCTTC; CDR3: CASSLAGARYNEQFF
size: few; J: TRBJ2-3; V: TRBV20-1; D: TRBD1; DNA: TGCAGTGCTAGGCCGGGACAGGAAGCCACAGATACGCAGTATTTT; CDR3: CSARPGQEATDTQYF
size: .; J: TRBJ1-3; V: TRBV20-1; D: .; DNA: TGCAGTGCCGCGACGGACTCTGGAAACACCATATATTTT; CDR3: CSAATDSGNTIYF
size: .; J: TRBJ2-4; V: TRBV21-1; D: .; DNA: TGTGCCAGCAGGGCCAAAAACATTCAGTACTTC; CDR3: CASRAKNIQYF
size: .; J: TRBJ2-7; V: TRBV21-1; D: .; DNA: TGTGCCAACAGCATTCAGCGGGGGACAGACTACGAGCAGTACTTC; CDR3: CANSIQRGTDYEQYF
size: few; J: TRBJ1-6; V: TRBV6-6; D: TRBD1; DNA: TGTGCCAGCAGTTACCTGACAGGGGCGGCCTCACCCCCCCACTTT; CDR3: CASSYLTGAASPPHF
size: .; J: TRBJ1-2; V: TRBV5-1; D: .; DNA: TGCGCCAGCAGCTTCAGCAGGGACGTTGGGGGCTACACCTTC; CDR3: CASSFSRDVGGYTF
size: few; J: TRBJ2-6; V: TRBV19; D: .; DNA: TGTGCCAGTAGTCAAAGTTCCTCTGGGGCCAACGTCCTGACTTTC; CDR3: CASSQSSSGANVLTF
size: .; J: TRBJ2-2; V: TRBV6-5; D: TRBD1; DNA: TGTGCCAGCAGCCTCGGACAGGTGGCGACCGGGGAGCTGTTTTTT; CDR3: CASSLGQVATGELFF
size: many; J: TRBJ1-2; V: TRBV20-1; D: .; DNA: TGCAGTGCGGCCAAGCAACATGGCTACACCTTC; CDR3: CSAAKQHGYTF
size: few; J: TRBJ1-1; V: TRBV6-5; D: TRBD1; DNA: TGTGCCAGCAGTCCCCGGACAGGTAGAAACACTGAAGCTTTCTTT; CDR3: CASSPRTGRNTEAFF
size: .; J: TRBJ2-5; V: TRBV6-2/TRBV6-3; D: TRBD1; DNA: TGTGCCAGCAGTTACCTCGAAGAGGGGGCAGAGACCCAGTACTTC; CDR3: CASSYLEEGAETQYF
size: many; J: TRBJ1-2; V: TRBV24-1; D: TRBD1; DNA: TGTGCCACCAGTGATCCCGGACAGGGGACGCGCTACACCTTC; CDR3: CATSDPGQGTRYTF
size: few; J: TRBJ2-1; V: TRBV7-2; D: .; DNA: TGTGCCAGCAGCTTAGTGGGGGGGGCGAACAATGAGCAGTTCTTC; CDR3: CASSLVGGANNEQFF
size: .; J: TRBJ1-6; V: TRBV21-1; D: .; DNA: TGTGCCAGCTGGGCAGGGAAGCTTTCACCCCTCCACTTT; CDR3: CASWAGKLSPLHF
size: .; J: TRBJ2-1; V: TRBV7-2; D: TRBD2; DNA: TGTGCCAGCAGCTTAGTAGCGGGGGGGTCCGTTGAGCAGTTCTTC; CDR3: CASSLVAGGSVEQFF
size: few; J: TRBJ1-6; V: TRBV27; D: TRBD1; DNA: TGTGCCAGCAGTCCCGGGACAGGGGGATGGGATAATTCACCCCTCCACTTT; CDR3: CASSPGTGGWDNSPLHF
size: many; J: TRBJ2-4; V: TRBV12-3/TRBV12-4; D: .; DNA: TGTGCCAGCACCGAGACAGCACTAGCCAAAAACATTCAGTACTTC; CDR3: CASTETALAKNIQYF
size: .; J: TRBJ2-5; V: TRBV19; D: .; DNA: TGTGCCAGTAGTATGGGGCGGGCTCAAGAGACCCAGTACTTC; CDR3: CASSMGRAQETQYF
size: many; J: TRBJ2-1; V: TRBV14; D: .; DNA: TGTGCCAGCAGCCAAGTTTTGGAATTCCCCACCTACAATGAGCAGTTCTTC; CDR3: CASSQVLEFPTYNEQFF
size: .; J: TRBJ2-1; V: TRBV7-9; D: .; DNA: TGTGCCAGCAGCCCCCGGGGGTTTGAGCAGTTCTTC; CDR3: CASSPRGFEQFF
size: few; J: TRBJ2-3; V: TRBV27; D: .; DNA: TGTGCCAGCAGTTTCGAAAGGGCGGGTTACGCAGATACGCAGTATTTT; CDR3: CASSFERAGYADTQYF
size: .; J: TRBJ2-1; V: TRBV28; D: .; DNA: TGTGCCAGCAGGACGCTCCATGAGCAGTTCTTC; CDR3: CASRTLHEQFF
size: .; J: TRBJ1-3; V: TRBV30; D: .; DNA: TGTGCCTGGAGTGCTGACCGGACGGGAAACACCATATATTTT; CDR3: CAWSADRTGNTIYF
size: .; J: TRBJ1-6; V: TRBV7-3; D: .; DNA: TGTGCCAGCAGTCGGACGGCCGGGGCTTCACCCCTCCACTTT; CDR3: CASSRTAGASPLHF
size: .; J: TRBJ2-5; V: TRBV5-1; D: .; DNA: TGCGCCAGCAGCCAGGGACTACAAAGGGGGACGGAGACCCAGTACTTC; CDR3: CASSQGLQRGTETQYF
size: few; J: TRBJ2-1; V: TRBV6-2/TRBV6-3; D: .; DNA: TGTGCCAGCAGTTGGGGCAGCCCCTACAATGAGCAGTTCTTC; CDR3: CASSWGSPYNEQFF
size: .; J: TRBJ2-2; V: TRBV9; D: .; DNA: TGTGCCAGCAGCGTAGAAGGAAGGGGTACCGGGGAGCTGTTTTTT; CDR3: CASSVEGRGTGELFF
size: few; J: TRBJ2-7; V: TRBV7-9; D: .; DNA: TGTGCCAGCAGCTTTGCAGGGAGGCACGAGCAGTACTTC; CDR3: CASSFAGRHEQYF
size: few; J: TRBJ2-1; V: TRBV27; D: .; DNA: TGTGCCAGCAGTTTTGCCCCTAGTCCTTCCTACAATGAGCAGTTCTTC; CDR3: CASSFAPSPSYNEQFF
size: .; J: TRBJ1-4; V: TRBV27; D: .; DNA: TGTGCCAGCAGTTTATTTGGGGATGGGGGTGAAAAACTGTTTTTT; CDR3: CASSLFGDGGEKLFF
size: few; J: TRBJ2-1; V: TRBV3-1; D: .; DNA: TGTGCCAGCAGCCAAGATACGCAGGCAGGGGGGCCCCCAGTAATCTCGAGCTCCTACAATGAGCAGTTCTTC; CDR3: CASSQDTQAGGPPVISSSYNEQFF
size: .; J: TRBJ1-2; V: TRBV14; D: .; DNA: TGTGCCAGCAGCCAAGATCGGCGCAGGGAAATATATGGCTACACCTTC; CDR3: CASSQDRRREIYGYTF
size: .; J: TRBJ2-2; V: TRBV11-1; D: TRBD1; DNA: TGTGCCAGCAGCTTTACTACCCTTTATACCGGGACAGGGAACACCGGGGAGCTGTTTTTT; CDR3: CASSFTTLYTGTGNTGELFF